Below, 4 T cell receptor beta chains from the same sample are listed, as sequenced in a study of blood T cells in healthy people across ages. A second PCR of roughly 6 to 12 cycles used a sample-barcoded 5' primer and a J-beta primer mix. TCRdb processed the 5' RACE reads anew with MiXCR; each CDR3 protein has one entry. The data contain 1 million or so distinct CDR3 sequences, 25% of them singletons. A further study also used this sample, focusing on T cells of mothers and their children.

Sequencing used blood. These receptors were taken from a girl aged 2 to 9 in good health.

This chain joins TRBV9 and TRBJ1-6, with 11 bases that match TRBD1. The germline CDR1 and CDR2 sequences are SGDLS and YYNGEE. V was clipped by 1 base and J by 9 bases; unmatched bases: 3. This CDR3 is 15 amino acids long. Here the CDR3 reads CASSVLGTGGSPLHF. The CDR3 nucleotides read TGTGCCAGCAGCGTACTAGGGACAGGGGGTTCACCCCTCCACTTT.

The chain is built from TRBV7-8 and TRBJ1-2; D not certain. The CDR3 contains 12 residues. The V end lost 3 bases, the J end lost 6 bases, and 8 bases lay between the germline ends. The germline CDR1 and CDR2 sequences are SGHVS and FQNEAQ. CDR3 region: CASSFLENGYTF. CDR3 bases: TGTGCCAGCAGCTTTCTTGAGAATGGCTACACCTTC.

The genes are TRBV6-6 and TRBJ1-2; D unresolved. Trimming left V 2 bases short and J 3 bases short, with 7 bases between. Per germline, CDR1 MNHNY and CDR2 SVGAGI (reference sequence). The CDR3 runs to 13 residues. In nucleotides, the CDR3 is TGTGCCAGCAGTTACGAAGCCTACTATGGCTACACCTTC. Amino acid sequence: CASSYEAYYGYTF.

This clonotype was counted between two and nine times. This chain joins TRBV6-5 and TRBJ1-2, with D tentatively TRBD1 (5 bases). This CDR3 has 14 residues. V lost 6 bases to trimming and J lost 2 bases, with 13 bases between them. Looked up from germline, CDR1 is MNHEY and CDR2 is SVGAGI. CDR3 sequence: CASSSDRHNYGYTF. For the CDR3, the DNA is TGTGCCAGCAGCTCCGACAGACACAACTATGGCTACACCTTC.